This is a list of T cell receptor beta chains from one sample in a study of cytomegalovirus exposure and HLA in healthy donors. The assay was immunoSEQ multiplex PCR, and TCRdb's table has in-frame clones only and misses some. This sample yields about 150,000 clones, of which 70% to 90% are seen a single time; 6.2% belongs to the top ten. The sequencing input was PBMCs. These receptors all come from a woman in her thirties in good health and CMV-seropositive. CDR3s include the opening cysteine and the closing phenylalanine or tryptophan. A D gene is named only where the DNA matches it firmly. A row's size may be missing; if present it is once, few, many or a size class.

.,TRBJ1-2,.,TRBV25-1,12,CASSSSHYGYTF,TGTGCCAGCAGTTCGAGTCACTATGGCTACACCTTC
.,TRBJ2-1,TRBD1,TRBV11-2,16,CASSPPTGKLGNEQFF,TGTGCCAGCAGCCCACCGACAGGGAAATTAGGCAATGAGCAGTTCTTC
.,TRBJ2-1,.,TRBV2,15,CASSEEGATYNEQFF,TGTGCCAGCAGCGAAGAAGGGGCCACCTACAATGAGCAGTTCTTC
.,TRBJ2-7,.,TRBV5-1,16,CASSPAGQGGSYEQYF,TGCGCCAGCAGCCCGGCAGGCCAGGGGGGCTCCTACGAGCAGTACTTC
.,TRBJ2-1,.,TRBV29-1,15,CSVDASRGTSNEQFF,TGCAGCGTTGATGCGTCTAGAGGGACTTCCAATGAGCAGTTCTTC
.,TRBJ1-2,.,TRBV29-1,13,CSVAPDSARGYTF,TGCAGCGTTGCCCCGGACAGCGCGAGAGGCTACACCTTC
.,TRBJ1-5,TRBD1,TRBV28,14,CASSLGQGNQPQHF,TGTGCCAGCAGTTTAGGACAGGGGAATCAGCCCCAGCATTTT
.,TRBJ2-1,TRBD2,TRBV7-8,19,CASSQGLAGSPVMTGEQFF,TGTGCCAGCAGCCAAGGACTAGCGGGATCCCCGGTAATGACCGGTGAGCAGTTCTTC
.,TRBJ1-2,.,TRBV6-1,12,CASTDGLYGYTF,TGTGCCAGCACTGACGGACTCTATGGCTACACCTTC
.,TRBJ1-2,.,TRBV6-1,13,CASSETGNYGYTF,TGTGCCAGCAGTGAGACAGGCAACTATGGCTACACCTTC
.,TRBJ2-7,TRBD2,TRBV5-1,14,CASSSRGSGGEQYF,TGCGCCAGCAGCTCCCGGGGTAGCGGGGGCGAGCAGTACTTC
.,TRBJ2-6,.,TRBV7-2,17,CASSFPFAGSGANVLTF,TGTGCCAGCAGCTTCCCCTTCGCGGGCTCTGGGGCCAACGTCCTGACTTTC
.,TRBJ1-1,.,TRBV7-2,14,CASTAVVRFTEAFF,TGTGCCAGCACCGCGGTGGTTCGGTTCACTGAAGCTTTCTTT
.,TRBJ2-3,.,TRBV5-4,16,CASSSAVAASTDTQYF,TGTGCCAGCAGCTCGGCGGTAGCGGCTAGCACAGATACGCAGTATTTT
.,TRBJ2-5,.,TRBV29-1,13,CSVEGTEQETQYF,TGCAGCGTTGAAGGGACAGAACAAGAGACCCAGTACTTC
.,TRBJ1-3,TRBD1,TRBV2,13,CASIQGAGNTIYF,TGTGCCAGCATACAGGGGGCTGGAAACACCATATATTTT
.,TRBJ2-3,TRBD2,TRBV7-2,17,CASSSQAGAASTDTQYF,TGTGCCAGCAGCTCCCAAGCGGGAGCTGCGAGCACAGATACGCAGTATTTT
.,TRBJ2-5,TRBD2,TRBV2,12,CASRRGQETQYF,TGTGCCAGCAGGCGGGGGCAAGAGACCCAGTACTTC
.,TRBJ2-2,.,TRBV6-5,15,CASSLEGVGVGELFF,TGTGCCAGCAGTTTAGAGGGGGTTGGTGTCGGGGAGCTGTTTTTT
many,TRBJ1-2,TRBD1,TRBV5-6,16,CASSLGTQGSNYGYTF,TGTGCCAGCAGCTTGGGAACACAGGGGTCTAACTATGGCTACACCTTC
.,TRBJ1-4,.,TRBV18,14,CASSLQEFNEKLFF,TGTGCCAGCTCACTACAAGAATTTAATGAAAAACTGTTTTTT
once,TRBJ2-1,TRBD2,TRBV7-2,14,CASSLRGAYNEQFF,TGTGCCAGCAGCTTGCGGGGGGCCTACAATGAGCAGTTCTTC
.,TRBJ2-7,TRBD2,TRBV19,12,CATTGLGYEQYF,TGTGCCACTACGGGACTAGGCTACGAGCAGTACTTC
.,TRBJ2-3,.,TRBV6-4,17,CASSPSARGSGTDTQYF,TGTGCCAGCAGCCCGTCAGCGAGGGGGAGTGGGACAGATACGCAGTATTTT
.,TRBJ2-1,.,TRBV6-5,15,CASSYVRSGYNEQFF,TGTGCCAGCAGTTACGTTCGGAGCGGTTACAATGAGCAGTTCTTC
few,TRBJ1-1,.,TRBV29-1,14,CSVTTGGANTEAFF,TGCAGCGTAACCACAGGTGGGGCAAACACTGAAGCTTTCTTT
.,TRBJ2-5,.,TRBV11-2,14,CASSTRTPEETQYF,TGTGCCAGCAGCACCCGGACTCCCGAGGAGACCCAGTACTTC
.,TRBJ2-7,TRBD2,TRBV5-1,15,CASTPSGREVGEQYF,TGCGCCAGCACGCCTAGCGGGAGGGAGGTCGGCGAGCAGTACTTC
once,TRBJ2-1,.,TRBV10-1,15,CASSELGSSYNEQFF,TGCGCCAGCAGTGAGTTAGGGAGCTCCTACAATGAGCAGTTCTTC
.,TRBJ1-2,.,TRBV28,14,CASSLYGGSHGYTF,TGTGCCAGCAGTTTATATGGAGGGAGTCATGGCTACACCTTC
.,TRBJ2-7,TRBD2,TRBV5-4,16,CASSPAVLAGFYEQYF,TGTGCCAGCAGCCCGGCGGTACTAGCGGGTTTCTACGAGCAGTACTTC
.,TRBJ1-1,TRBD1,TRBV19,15,CASEGPRGVYTEAFF,TGTGCCAGCGAGGGTCCCAGGGGGGTGTACACTGAAGCTTTCTTT